These T cell receptor beta chains were read from a single sample in a study of T cells in Graves' hyperthyroidism and ophthalmopathy. TCRdb ran MiXCR on the multiplex PCR reads and lists one entry per CDR3 protein. The table includes 300,000 to 450,000 distinct CDR3 sequences, about 18% detected once. Sequenced material: blood. The source of these receptors is a woman aged 30 to 39 with Graves' hyperthyroidism that later progressed to Graves' ophthalmopathy. CDR3s leave out the opening cysteine and the closing phenylalanine or tryptophan. Each record gives: D gene, V gene, CDR3 protein. The D gene is left open where the match is weak.

.	TRBV4-2	ASSQGRDPAVDEQF
.	TRBV19	ATKPTRGNEQF
.	TRBV5-6	ASTLDGQDGYT
.	TRBV4-1	ASSPKGGTSYEQY
TRBD2	TRBV15	ATSPGGRGQF
TRBD2	TRBV19	ASSIGRLRGLAGLGWAGELF
TRBD2	TRBV30	ACKRDYSYNEQF
.	TRBV6-5	ASSYLQNYGYT
.	TRBV20-1	SASTRNTIY
.	TRBV20-1	SASVTEFYGYT
TRBD2	TRBV2	ASSASGRGGSYEQY
TRBD1	TRBV7-9	ASSLWTGGFSGNTIY